Below, one T cell receptor (beta chain) is given with its context. Trimming left V 4 bases short and J 3 bases short, with 14 bases between. The CDR3 runs 15 residues. From germline, CDR1 is SGHNT and CDR2 YYREEE (reference sequence). Data came from immunoSEQ multiplex PCR; TCRdb stores just in-frame clones and leaves some out. The repertoire includes around 7,800 clones, approximately 72% of them detected once, and roughly 10% sits in the top ten. The source of the sample is a study of T cell repertoires in ileal Crohn's disease. As to time point: neoterminal ileum biopsy at postoperative endoscopy, about 6 months after surgery.

The sequenced material came from ileal tissue. The J gene is TRBJ2-1, the V gene TRBV5-4; tentatively, D is TRBD2 (6 bases). The sequence came from an adult with Crohn's disease. The CDR3 loop reads CASSQDLRGYNEQFF. For the CDR3, the DNA is TGTGCCAGCAGCCAGGACCTGCGGGGCTACAATGAGCAGTTCTTC.